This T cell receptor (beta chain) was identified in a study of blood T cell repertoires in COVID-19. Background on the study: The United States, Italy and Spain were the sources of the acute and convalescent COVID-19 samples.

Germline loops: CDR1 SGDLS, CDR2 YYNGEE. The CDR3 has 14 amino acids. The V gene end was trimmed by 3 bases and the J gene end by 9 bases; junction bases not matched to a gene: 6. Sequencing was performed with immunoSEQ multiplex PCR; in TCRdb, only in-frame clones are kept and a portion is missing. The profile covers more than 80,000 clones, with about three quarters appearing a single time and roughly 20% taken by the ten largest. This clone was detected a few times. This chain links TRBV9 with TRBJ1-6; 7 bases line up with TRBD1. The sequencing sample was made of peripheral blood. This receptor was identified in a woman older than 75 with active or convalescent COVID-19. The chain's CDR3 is CASSDRDRTSPLHF. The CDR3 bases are TGTGCCAGCAGCGACCGGGACAGAACTTCACCCCTCCACTTT.